The 26 T cell receptor beta chains given below trace back to one sample, sequenced in a study of shared clonotypes between healthy human individuals. Here immunoSEQ multiplex PCR was the method, and the copy in TCRdb shows in-frame clones only, minus some. The data contain more than 2 million clones, around 95% of them singletons. Specimen: naive CD4+ T cells sorted from blood. Subset defined: CD45RA+ positively selected. The receptors were gathered from a man between 18 and 29 years old in good health.

The chain links TRBV6-5 to TRBJ2-7; D may be TRBD1 (5 bases). The CDR3 is 11 residues long. Trimming stripped 10 bases from V and 1 base from J, with 8 bases between. In germline, CDR1 is MNHEY, CDR2 SVGAGI. CDR3 amino acids: CATTGSYEQYF. CDR3 DNA sequence: TGTGCCACAACAGGTTCCTACGAGCAGTACTTC.

Only one count was recorded for this clone. The J gene is TRBJ2-5, the V gene TRBV7-3, with D perhaps assigned TRBD1 or TRBD2 (5 bases each). The ends were cut back, 2 bases at V and 6 bases at J, with 16 bases in the middle. From germline, CDR1 is SGHTA and CDR2 FQGTGA. The CDR3 contains 15 residues. CDR3 region: CASSLSPGSKKTQYF. CDR3 DNA: TGTGCCAGCAGCTTATCTCCAGGGAGTAAAAAGACCCAGTACTTC.

The rearrangement joins TRBV7-2 to TRBJ2-3; tentative D call: TRBD1 (5 bases). Between the trimmed V and J ends, which lost 5 bases and 5 bases, there was a span of 17 bases. The germline V gene encodes CDR1 SGHTA and CDR2 FQGNSA. The CDR3 contains 15 residues. The CDR3 spells CASSPRAREEDTQYF. In DNA form, the CDR3 reads TGTGCCAGCAGCCCCAGGGCCAGGGAAGAAGATACGCAGTATTTT.

The J gene is TRBJ1-6, the V gene TRBV2; D remains ambiguous. V lost 7 bases and J 10 bases, leaving 20 bases between the germline ends. The CDR3 loop spans 15 amino acids. Germline V gives CDR1 SNHLY, CDR2 FYNNEI. CDR3 residues: CASKAVSARESPLHF. As DNA, the CDR3 is TGTGCCAGCAAAGCTGTAAGCGCGAGGGAATCACCCCTCCACTTT.

The chain has TRBV6-6 and TRBJ2-7, with D hard to call. Germline V gives CDR1 MNHNY, CDR2 SVGAGI (reference sequence). The CDR3 has 13 residues. V lost 0 bases to trimming and J lost 3 bases, with 6 bases between them. CDR3 in DNA: TGTGCCAGCAGTTACTCCGGGCACTACGAGCAGTACTTC. Its protein is CASSYSGHYEQYF.

The CDR3 loop is CASKAGGGNQETQYF. CDR3 DNA: TGTGCCAGCAAGGCTGGCGGGGGGAACCAAGAGACCCAGTACTTC. The chain has TRBV6-5 and TRBJ2-5; 8 bases fit TRBD2. This CDR3 spans 15 amino acids. Trimming took 7 bases from V and 0 from J; bases not matched to a gene: 7. Germline CDR1 reads MNHEY; CDR2 reads SVGAGI.

This clone was counted only a few times. DNA of the CDR3: TGTGCCAGCGTTACTAACAGGGTAGGGATAAACTATGGCTACACCTTC. Its protein is CASVTNRVGINYGYTF. The chain combines TRBV2 with TRBJ1-2; a possible D gene is TRBD1 (6 bases). Trimming stripped 8 bases from V and 2 bases from J, with 21 bases between. The CDR3 loop spans 16 amino acids. Looked up from germline, CDR1 is SNHLY and CDR2 is FYNNEI.

CDR3 region: CASSPRTSGVGEQYF. CDR3 DNA: TGTGCCAGCAGCCCGCGGACTAGCGGGGTGGGCGAGCAGTACTTC. The chain is built from TRBV9 and TRBJ2-7, with 12 bases identical to TRBD2. Looked up from germline, CDR1 is SGDLS and CDR2 is YYNGEE. Trimming cost V 4 bases and J 6 bases; bases outside gene matches: 8. This CDR3 has 15 residues.

Here the CDR3 reads CVGDAVGMNTEAFF. CDR3 sequence (DNA): TGTGTGGGGGATGCCGTAGGGATGAACACTGAAGCTTTCTTT. This chain links TRBV30 with TRBJ1-1, with D possibly TRBD1 on 5 matching bases. CDR3 length: 14 amino acids. Germline CDR1 is GTSNPN and CDR2 is SVGIG (reference sequence).

About this clone: The same CDR3 also results from other DNA sequences found in this sample. The chain recombines TRBV18 with TRBJ1-5; D remains unclear. Germline V gene data show CDR1 as KGHSH and CDR2 as LQKENI. This CDR3 region has 14 residues. V was trimmed by 3 bases and J by 0 bases, leaving 6 bases between them. CDR3 nucleotide sequence: TGTGCCAGCTCACCTGAGACTAGCAATCAGCCCCAGCATTTT. It specifies CASSPETSNQPQHF.

The rearrangement joins TRBV29-1 to TRBJ1-1, with D unresolved. V lost 6 bases to trimming and J lost 0 bases, with 11 bases between them. Germline V gene lookup returns CDR1 SQVTM and CDR2 ANQGSEA. This CDR3 has 13 residues. In DNA form, the CDR3 reads TGCAGCGTGGGTTACAGTATGAACACTGAAGCTTTCTTT. Its protein product is CSVGYSMNTEAFF.

The J gene is TRBJ1-6, the V gene TRBV7-9; TRBD1 aligns across 8 bases. With V trimmed by 2 bases and J by 8 bases, 11 bases remained unmatched. The CDR3 covers 17 residues. CDR1 is SEHNR, CDR2 FQNEAQ, per germline (reference sequence). CDR3 sequence: CASSLWQGAQSYSPLHF. CDR3 sequence (DNA): TGTGCCAGCAGCTTATGGCAGGGGGCTCAGTCCTATTCACCCCTCCACTTT.

V and J are TRBV18 and TRBJ1-4, with 7 bases that match TRBD1. Trimming took 3 bases from V and 5 from J; bases not matched to a gene: 6. Germline assignment: CDR1 KGHSH and CDR2 LQKENI. The CDR3 totals 15 residues. Here the CDR3 DNA reads TGTGCCAGCTCACCCCGACAGGGTTGGAATGAAAAACTGTTTTTT. Amino acid sequence: CASSPRQGWNEKLFF.

The chain has TRBV6-5 and TRBJ2-1, with D unresolved. Germline V gives CDR1 MNHEY, CDR2 SVGAGI. The length of the CDR3 is 14 residues. Trimming shortened V by 0 bases and J by 7 bases, and 10 bases separated the two germline ends. CDR3 residues: CASSYSASRNEQFF. Written as DNA, the CDR3 is TGTGCCAGCAGTTACTCGGCTAGTAGGAATGAGCAGTTCTTC.

The chain couples TRBV7-2 to TRBJ1-5; D may be TRBD1 (5 bases). This CDR3 spans 14 amino acids. V was pared by 3 bases and J by 7 bases, with 13 bases between. Germline V lookup: CDR1 SGHTA, CDR2 FQGNSA. The CDR3 is CASSFKGAGQPQHF. The CDR3, as DNA: TGTGCCAGCAGCTTTAAAGGGGCAGGACAGCCCCAGCATTTT.

CDR3 nucleotide sequence: TGTGCCACCAGCATCCGACCTGGAAAACTGTTTTTT. Protein product: CATSIRPGKLFF. This rearrangement joins TRBV15 to TRBJ1-4; no reliable D call. The V end lost 4 bases, the J end lost 10 bases, and 10 bases lay between the germline ends. From germline, CDR1 is LNHNV and CDR2 YYDKDF (reference sequence). This CDR3 comprises 12 residues.

The chain links TRBV5-1 to TRBJ2-2, with D possibly TRBD2 on 6 matching bases. CDR3 length equals 16 residues. Trimming shortened V by 3 bases and J by 4 bases, and 16 bases separated the two germline ends. Germline-derived CDR1 and CDR2 are SGHRS and YFSETQ. The CDR3 DNA follows: TGCGCCAGCAGCTCGCAAGGGACTGAACTCACCGGGGAGCTGTTTTTT. It codes for CASSSQGTELTGELFF. Full variable domain (remainder filled in from reference TRBV5-1 and TRBJ2-2): KAGVTQTPRYLIKTRGQQVTLSCSPISGHRSVSWYQQTPGQGLQFLFEYFSETQRNKGNFPGRFSGRQFSNSRSEMNVSTLELGDSALYLCASSSQGTELTGELFFGEGSRLTVL.

The table lists this clone with a few counts. The rearrangement uses TRBV10-3 and TRBJ1-4; D unresolved. Germline V gene sequence: CDR1 ENHRY, CDR2 SYGVKD. V gave up 0 bases and J gave up 4 bases, with 3 bases separating them. The CDR3 has 13 amino acids. The CDR3 bases are TGTGCCATCAGTGAGTCGGGTAATGAAAAACTGTTTTTT. Its translation is CAISESGNEKLFF.

The chain combines TRBV7-2 with TRBJ2-3; 11 nucleotides line up with TRBD2. The V segment lost 6 bases and the J segment 7 bases; nucleotides outside the gene matches: 6. Germline-derived CDR1 and CDR2 are SGHTA and FQGNSA. The CDR3 has 14 amino acids. The CDR3, as DNA: TGTGCCAGCAGGGTACTAGCGGGGGATAATACGCAGTATTTT. Its protein product is CASRVLAGDNTQYF.

The table lists this clone with a count of one. V usage is TRBV7-6 and J usage is TRBJ2-7, with a possible D match to TRBD1 (6 bases). Germline values: CDR1 SGHVS, CDR2 FNYEAQ. The V gene lost 2 bases and the J gene lost 3 bases, with 11 bases spanning the gap. CDR3 length equals 14 residues. The CDR3 nucleotides read TGTGCCAGCAGCTTACTGGACAGCAGCTACGAGCAGTACTTC. Protein sequence: CASSLLDSSYEQYF.

V and J are TRBV28 and TRBJ1-3, with D uncertain. Germline lookup yields CDR1 MDHEN and CDR2 SYDVKM. This CDR3 has 14 residues. Trimming stripped 7 bases from V and 6 bases from J, with 16 bases between. The CDR3 loop reads CASTLLTSENTIYF. The CDR3 region has the DNA TGTGCCAGCACGTTGTTGACCTCGGAAAACACCATATATTTT.

This sequence joins TRBV5-1 and TRBJ2-7; TRBD1 aligns across 9 bases. J was trimmed by 6 bases and V by 1 base; bases with no gene match: 5. The CDR3 has 14 residues. Germline lookup yields CDR1 SGHRS and CDR2 YFSETQ. The CDR3 DNA reads as TGCGCCAGCAGCTTGAACAGGGGGCCCCTCGAGCAGTACTTC. Translation: CASSLNRGPLEQYF.

This sequence joins TRBV5-1 and TRBJ2-2; the D is unclear. The CDR3 contains 12 residues. Trimming cost V 5 bases and J 6 bases, with 8 bases left between them. Per germline, CDR1 SGHRS and CDR2 YFSETQ. The CDR3, as DNA: TGCGCCAGCAGTCCCAGTGCCGGGGAGCTGTTTTTT. It is translated as CASSPSAGELFF.

This clone was picked up a small number of times. The chain has TRBV7-9 and TRBJ2-2; TRBD2 matches 11 bases. CDR3 length: 16 amino acids. Trimming took 4 bases from V and 4 from J; bases not matched to a gene: 5. Germline loops: CDR1 SEHNR, CDR2 FQNEAQ (reference sequence). In nucleotides, the CDR3 is TGTGCCAGCAGCTATCTAGCGGGGGGCACCACCGGGGAGCTGTTTTTT. Amino acids: CASSYLAGGTTGELFF.

Comment on this clone: Other DNA sequences from this sample encode an identical CDR3 as well. The gene calls are TRBV7-2 and TRBJ2-1, with TRBD2 matching over 9 bases. The CDR3 spans 15 residues. The ends lost 3 bases at V and 1 base at J; junction bases unmatched: 1. From germline, CDR1 is SGHTA and CDR2 FQGNSA. The CDR3 is CASSFSGGSYNEQFF. CDR3 in DNA: TGTGCCAGCAGCTTTAGCGGGGGATCCTACAATGAGCAGTTCTTC.

V usage is TRBV5-5 and J usage is TRBJ2-7; D not certain. Trimming left V 1 base short and J 0 bases short, with 11 bases between. This CDR3 spans 15 amino acids. The germline gives CDR1 SGHKS, CDR2 YYEKEE (reference sequence). The CDR3 spells CASSLRAVSSYEQYF. The CDR3 nucleotides read TGTGCCAGCAGCTTGCGAGCTGTCAGCTCCTACGAGCAGTACTTC.